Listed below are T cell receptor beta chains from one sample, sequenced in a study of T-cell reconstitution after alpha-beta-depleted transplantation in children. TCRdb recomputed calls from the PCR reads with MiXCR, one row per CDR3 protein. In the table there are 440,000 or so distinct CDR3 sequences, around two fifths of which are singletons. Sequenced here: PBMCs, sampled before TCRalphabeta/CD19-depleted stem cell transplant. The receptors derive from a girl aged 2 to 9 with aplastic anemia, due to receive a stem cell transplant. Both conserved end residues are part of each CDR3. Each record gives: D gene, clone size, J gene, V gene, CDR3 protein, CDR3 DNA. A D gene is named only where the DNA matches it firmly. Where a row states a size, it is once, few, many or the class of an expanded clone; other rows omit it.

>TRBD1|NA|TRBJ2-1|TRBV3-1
CASSSRTGSNEQFF
TGTGCCAGCAGCTCCCGGACAGGGAGCAATGAGCAGTTCTTC
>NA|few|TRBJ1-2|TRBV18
CASSPEHYGYTF
TGTGCCAGCTCACCAGAGCATTATGGCTACACCTTC
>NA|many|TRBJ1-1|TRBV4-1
CASSQDSGRDTEAFF
TGCGCCAGCAGCCAAGATAGCGGCCGGGACACTGAAGCTTTCTTT
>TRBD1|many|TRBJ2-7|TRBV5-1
CASSLDRGQEQYF
TGCGCCAGCAGCTTGGACAGGGGGCAAGAGCAGTACTTC
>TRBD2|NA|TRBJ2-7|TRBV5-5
CASSLWSSGSREQYF
TGTGCCAGCAGCTTGTGGTCTAGCGGGAGTCGTGAGCAGTACTTC
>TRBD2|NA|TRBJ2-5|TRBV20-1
CSAHLAGGEETQYF
TGCAGTGCTCACCTAGCGGGAGGTGAAGAGACCCAGTACTTC
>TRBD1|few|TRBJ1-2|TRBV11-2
CASSFVEGANGYTF
TGTGCCAGCAGCTTTGTAGAGGGGGCGAACGGCTACACCTTC
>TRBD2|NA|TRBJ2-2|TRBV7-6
CASSPRGKNTGELFF
TGTGCCAGCAGCCCGCGGGGGAAGAACACCGGGGAGCTGTTTTTT
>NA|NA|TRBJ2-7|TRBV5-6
CASSLVEGTRDEQYF
TGTGCCAGCAGCTTGGTCGAGGGTACCCGAGACGAGCAGTACTTC
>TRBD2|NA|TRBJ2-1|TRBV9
CASSVMGRGNPYNEQFF
TGTGCCAGCAGCGTCATGGGGCGGGGGAATCCCTACAATGAGCAGTTCTTC
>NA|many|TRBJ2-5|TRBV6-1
CASSLWGDQETQYF
TGTGCCAGCAGTCTTTGGGGCGACCAAGAGACCCAGTACTTC
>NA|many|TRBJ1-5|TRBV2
CASSGRDNQQPQHF
TGTGCCAGCAGTGGACGGGACAACCAACAGCCCCAGCATTTT
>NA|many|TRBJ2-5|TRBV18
CASSGEYLQETQYF
TGTGCCAGCTCAGGGGAATATCTACAAGAGACCCAGTACTTC
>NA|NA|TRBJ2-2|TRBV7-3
CASSPLAGRNTGELFF
TGTGCCAGCAGCCCCTTGGCAGGGAGGAACACCGGGGAGCTGTTTTTT
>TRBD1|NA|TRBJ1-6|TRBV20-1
CSARDWRGNDREGNSPLHF
TGCAGTGCTAGAGATTGGAGGGGGAATGACAGGGAGGGCAATTCACCCCTCCACTTT
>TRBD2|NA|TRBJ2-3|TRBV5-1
CASSGDGRAGDTQYF
TGCGCCAGCAGCGGAGACGGGAGGGCAGGGGATACGCAGTATTTT
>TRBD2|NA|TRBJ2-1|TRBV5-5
CASSLELAAHNEQFF
TGTGCCAGCAGCTTGGAACTAGCGGCCCACAATGAGCAGTTCTTC
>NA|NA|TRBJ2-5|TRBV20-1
CSATRGIETQYF
TGCAGTGCTACAAGGGGCATAGAGACCCAGTACTTC
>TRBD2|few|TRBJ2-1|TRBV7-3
CASSSLAGGSYNEQFF
TGTGCCAGCAGCTCGCTAGCGGGGGGATCCTACAATGAGCAGTTCTTC
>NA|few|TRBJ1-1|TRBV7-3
CASSLNRDTEAFF
TGTGCCAGCAGCTTAAACAGGGACACTGAAGCTTTCTTT
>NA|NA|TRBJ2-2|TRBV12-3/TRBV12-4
CASSFQQGRPGELFF
TGTGCCAGCAGTTTTCAGCAGGGAAGACCCGGGGAGCTGTTTTTT
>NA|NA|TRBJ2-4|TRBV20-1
CSARDGAGKGWNIQYF
TGCAGTGCTAGAGATGGAGCAGGGAAGGGGTGGAACATTCAGTACTTC
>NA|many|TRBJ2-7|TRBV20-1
CSASISYEQYF
TGCAGTGCTAGCATTTCCTACGAGCAGTACTTC
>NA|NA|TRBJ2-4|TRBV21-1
CASSAIRGGKNIQYF
TGTGCCAGCAGCGCGATACGTGGTGGCAAAAACATTCAGTACTTC